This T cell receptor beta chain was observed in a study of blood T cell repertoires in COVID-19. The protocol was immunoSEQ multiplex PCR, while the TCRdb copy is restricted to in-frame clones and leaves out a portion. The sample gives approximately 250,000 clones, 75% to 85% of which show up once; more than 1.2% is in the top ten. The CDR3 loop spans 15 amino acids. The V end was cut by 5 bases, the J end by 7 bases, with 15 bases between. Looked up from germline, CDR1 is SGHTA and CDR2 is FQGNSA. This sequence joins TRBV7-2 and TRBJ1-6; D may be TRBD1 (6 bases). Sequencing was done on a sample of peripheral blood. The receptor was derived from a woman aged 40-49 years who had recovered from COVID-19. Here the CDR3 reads CASSQLTGPNSPLHF. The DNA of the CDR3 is TGTGCCAGCAGCCAACTGACAGGCCCAAATTCACCCCTCCACTTT.